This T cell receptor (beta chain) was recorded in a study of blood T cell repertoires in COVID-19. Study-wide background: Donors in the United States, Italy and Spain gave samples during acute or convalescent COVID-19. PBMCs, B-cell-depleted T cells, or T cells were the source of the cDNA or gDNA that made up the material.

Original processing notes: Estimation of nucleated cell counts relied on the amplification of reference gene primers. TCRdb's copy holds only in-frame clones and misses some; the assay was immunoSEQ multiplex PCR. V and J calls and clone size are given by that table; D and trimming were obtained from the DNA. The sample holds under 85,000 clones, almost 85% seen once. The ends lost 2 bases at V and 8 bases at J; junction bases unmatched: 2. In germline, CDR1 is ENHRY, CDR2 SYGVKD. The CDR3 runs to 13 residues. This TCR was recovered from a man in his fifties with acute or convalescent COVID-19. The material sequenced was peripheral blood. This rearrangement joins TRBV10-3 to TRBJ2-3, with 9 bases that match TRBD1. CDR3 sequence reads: CAISEGTGSTQYF. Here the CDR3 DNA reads TGTGCCATCAGTGAGGGGACAGGGAGTACGCAGTATTTT.